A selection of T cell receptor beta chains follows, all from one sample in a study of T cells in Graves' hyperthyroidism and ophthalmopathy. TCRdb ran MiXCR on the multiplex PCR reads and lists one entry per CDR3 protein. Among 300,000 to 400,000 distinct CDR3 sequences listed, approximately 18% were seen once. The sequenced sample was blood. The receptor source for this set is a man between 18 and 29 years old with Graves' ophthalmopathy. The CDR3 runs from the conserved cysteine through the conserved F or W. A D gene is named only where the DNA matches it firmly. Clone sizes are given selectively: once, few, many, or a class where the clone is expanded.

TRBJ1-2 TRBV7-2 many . TGTGCCAGCACCCAAGTGGTGACAGGCTATGGCTACACCTTC CASTQVVTGYGYTF
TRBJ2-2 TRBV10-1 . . TGCGCCAGCAGTGGAAACGATCCGAACACCGGGGAGCTGTTTTTT CASSGNDPNTGELFF
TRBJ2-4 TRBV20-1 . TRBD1 TGCAGTGCTAGGGAGACAGGGATAAACATTCAGTACTTC CSARETGINIQYF
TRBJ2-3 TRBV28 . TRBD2 TGTGCCAGCAGTTTAGGCCAGGGACTAACGGATACGCAGTATTTT CASSLGQGLTDTQYF
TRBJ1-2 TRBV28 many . TGTGCCAGCTCCCGAGATCCCTCTGGCTACACCTTC CASSRDPSGYTF
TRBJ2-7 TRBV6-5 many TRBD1 TGTGCCAGCAGTTACTCAGGACAGGGGTCCTACGAGCAGTACTTC CASSYSGQGSYEQYF
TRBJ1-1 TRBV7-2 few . TGTGCCAGCAGCCGGAGGTCTGACACTGAAGCTTTCTTT CASSRRSDTEAFF
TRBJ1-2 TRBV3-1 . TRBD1 TGTGCCAGCAGCCAAGTACAGGGGAGGGATGGCTACACCTTC CASSQVQGRDGYTF
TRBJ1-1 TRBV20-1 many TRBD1 TGCAGTGCTAGGGACGGACAGGCGAACACTGAAGCTTTCTTT CSARDGQANTEAFF
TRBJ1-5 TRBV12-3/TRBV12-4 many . TGTGCCAGCAGTTTAGGGGGATCCCAGCATTTT CASSLGGSQHF
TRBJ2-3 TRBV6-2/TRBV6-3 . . TGTGCCAGCAGTTACACGCGGGGCCGTGCAGATACGCAGTATTTT CASSYTRGRADTQYF
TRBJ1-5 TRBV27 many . TGTGCCAGCAGTTTATGGGGGGGGAGCAATCAGCCCCAGCATTTT CASSLWGGSNQPQHF
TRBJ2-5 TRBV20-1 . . TGCAGTGCTGGGTCCGGGGCGGGGGAGACCCAGTACTTC CSAGSGAGETQYF
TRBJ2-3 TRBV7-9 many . TGTGCCAGCAGCTTATACCCCGCAGGGGATACGCAGTATTTT CASSLYPAGDTQYF
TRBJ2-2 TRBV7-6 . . TGTGCCAGCAGCTTAGCGCATCTCTGGGGGGCCGGGGAGCTGTTTTTT CASSLAHLWGAGELFF
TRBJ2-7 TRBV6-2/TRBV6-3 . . TGTGCCAGCAGGTTTGAAAGGGGGGCGCGTGAGCAGTACTTC CASRFERGAREQYF
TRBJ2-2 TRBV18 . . TGTGCCAGCTCACCACCAGGGGCCGGGGAGCTGTTTTTT CASSPPGAGELFF
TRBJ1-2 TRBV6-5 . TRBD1 TGTGCCAGCAGTTATCCTGGGAGGGGGCGTGACTATGGCTACACCTTC CASSYPGRGRDYGYTF
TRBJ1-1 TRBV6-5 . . TGTGCCAGCAGTTCTCCAGCCGGGGCGAACGCTGAAGCTTTCTTT CASSSPAGANAEAFF
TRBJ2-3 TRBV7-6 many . TGTGCCAGCAGCTTGGGGGGGCCCACAGATACGCAGTATTTT CASSLGGPTDTQYF
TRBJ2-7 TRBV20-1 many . TGCAGTGCTAGAGATCAAGGTGGCGGGGAGCTTAACGAGCAGTACTTC CSARDQGGGELNEQYF
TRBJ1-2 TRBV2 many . TGTGCCAGCAGTGAGGGACTTAACTATGGCTACACCTTC CASSEGLNYGYTF
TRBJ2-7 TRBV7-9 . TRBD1 TGTGCCAGCAGCTTCGAGGGACAGGGTAACGAGCAGTACTTC CASSFEGQGNEQYF